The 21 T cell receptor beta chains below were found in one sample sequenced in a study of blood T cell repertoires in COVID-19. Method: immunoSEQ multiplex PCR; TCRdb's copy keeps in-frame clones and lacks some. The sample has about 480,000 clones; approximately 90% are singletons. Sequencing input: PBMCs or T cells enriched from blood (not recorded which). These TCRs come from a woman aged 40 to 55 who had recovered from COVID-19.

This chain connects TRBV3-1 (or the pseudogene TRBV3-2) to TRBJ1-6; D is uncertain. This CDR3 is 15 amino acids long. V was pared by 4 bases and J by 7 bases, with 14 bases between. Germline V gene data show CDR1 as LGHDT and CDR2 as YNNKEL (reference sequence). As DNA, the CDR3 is TGTGCCAGCAGCCCAGCGGCCAGAGTCAATTCACCCCTCCACTTT. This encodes CASSPAARVNSPLHF.

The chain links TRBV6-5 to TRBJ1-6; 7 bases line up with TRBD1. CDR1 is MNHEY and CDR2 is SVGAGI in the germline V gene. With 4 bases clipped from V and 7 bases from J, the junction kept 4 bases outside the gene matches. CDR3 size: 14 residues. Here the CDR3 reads CASSSGTANSPLHF. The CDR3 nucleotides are TGTGCCAGCAGTTCCGGGACAGCGAATTCACCCCTCCACTTT.

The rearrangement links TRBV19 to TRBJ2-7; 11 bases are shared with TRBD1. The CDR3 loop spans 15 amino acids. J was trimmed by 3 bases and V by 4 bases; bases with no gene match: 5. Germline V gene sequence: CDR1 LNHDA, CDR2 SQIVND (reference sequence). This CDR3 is CASSKPGTGGYEQYF. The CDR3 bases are TGTGCCAGTAGTAAACCCGGGACAGGGGGCTACGAGCAGTACTTC.

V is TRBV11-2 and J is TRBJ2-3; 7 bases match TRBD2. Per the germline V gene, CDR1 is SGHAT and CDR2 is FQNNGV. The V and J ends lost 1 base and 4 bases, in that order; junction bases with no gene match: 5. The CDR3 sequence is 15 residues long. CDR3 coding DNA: TGTGCCAGCAGCTTAGGTCCGGGAGGCGCAGATACGCAGTATTTT. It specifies CASSLGPGGADTQYF.

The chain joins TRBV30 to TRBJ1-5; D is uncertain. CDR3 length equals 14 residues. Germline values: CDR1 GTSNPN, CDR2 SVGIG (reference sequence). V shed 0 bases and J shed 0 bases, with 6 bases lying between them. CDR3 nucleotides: TGTGCCTGGAGTGTACCCTATAGCAATCAGCCCCAGCATTTT. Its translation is CAWSVPYSNQPQHF.

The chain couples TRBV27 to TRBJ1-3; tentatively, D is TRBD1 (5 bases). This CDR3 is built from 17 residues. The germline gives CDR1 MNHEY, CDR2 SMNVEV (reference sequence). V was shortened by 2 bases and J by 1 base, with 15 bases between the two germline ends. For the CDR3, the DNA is TGTGCCAGCAGTTTAACCGGGGGTCGCATGTCTGGAAACACCATATATTTT. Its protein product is CASSLTGGRMSGNTIYF.

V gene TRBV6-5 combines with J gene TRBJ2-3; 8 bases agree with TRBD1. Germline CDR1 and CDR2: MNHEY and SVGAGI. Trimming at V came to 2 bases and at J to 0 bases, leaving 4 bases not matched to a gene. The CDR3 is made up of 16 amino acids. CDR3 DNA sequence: TGTGCCAGCAGTTACCGGGACAGGTTCAGCACAGATACGCAGTATTTT. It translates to CASSYRDRFSTDTQYF.

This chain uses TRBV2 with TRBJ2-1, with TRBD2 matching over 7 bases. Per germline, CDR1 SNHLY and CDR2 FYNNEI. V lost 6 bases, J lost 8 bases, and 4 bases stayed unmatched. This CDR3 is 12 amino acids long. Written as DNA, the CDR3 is TGTGCCAGCAGAGCTGCGGGAGATGAGCAGTTCTTC. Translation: CASRAAGDEQFF. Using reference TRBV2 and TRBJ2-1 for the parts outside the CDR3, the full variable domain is EPEVTQTPSHQVTQMGQEVILRCVPISNHLYFYWYRQILGQKVEFLVSFYNNEISEKSEIFDDQFSVERPDGSNFTLKIRSTKLEDSAMYFCASRAAGDEQFFGPGTRLTVL.

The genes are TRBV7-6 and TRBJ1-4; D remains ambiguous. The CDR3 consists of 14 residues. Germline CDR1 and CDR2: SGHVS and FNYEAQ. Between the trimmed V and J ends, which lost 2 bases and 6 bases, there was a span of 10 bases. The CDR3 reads CASSLWTEDEKLFF. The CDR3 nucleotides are TGTGCCAGCAGCTTATGGACTGAGGATGAAAAACTGTTTTTT. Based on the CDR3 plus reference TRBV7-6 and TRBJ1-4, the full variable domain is GAGVSQSPRYKVTKRGQDVALRCDPISGHVSLYWYRQALGQGPEFLTYFNYEAQQDKSGLPNDRFSAERPEGSISTLTIQRTEQRDSAMYRCASSLWTEDEKLFFGSGTQLSVL.

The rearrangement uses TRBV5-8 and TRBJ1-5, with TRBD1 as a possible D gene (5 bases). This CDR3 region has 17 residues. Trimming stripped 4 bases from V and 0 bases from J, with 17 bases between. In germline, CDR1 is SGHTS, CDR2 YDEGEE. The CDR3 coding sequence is TGTGCCAGCAGCGCCCCGACAGACTCCCTTAGCAATCAGCCCCAGCATTTT. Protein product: CASSAPTDSLSNQPQHF.

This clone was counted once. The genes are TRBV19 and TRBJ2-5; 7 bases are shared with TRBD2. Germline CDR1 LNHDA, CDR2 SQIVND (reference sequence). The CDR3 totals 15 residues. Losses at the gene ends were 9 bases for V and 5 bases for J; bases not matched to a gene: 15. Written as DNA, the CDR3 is TGTGCCAGACAGAACGGGGCGGGAGTTGAGGAGACCCAGTACTTC. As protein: CARQNGAGVEETQYF.

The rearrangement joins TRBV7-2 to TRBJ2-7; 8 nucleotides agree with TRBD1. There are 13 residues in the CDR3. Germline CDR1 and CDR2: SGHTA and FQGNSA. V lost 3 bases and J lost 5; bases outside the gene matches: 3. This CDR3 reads CASSFGQGNEQYF. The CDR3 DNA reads TGTGCCAGCAGCTTCGGACAGGGAAACGAGCAGTACTTC. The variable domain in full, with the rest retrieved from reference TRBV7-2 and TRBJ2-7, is GAGVSQSPSNKVTEKGKDVELRCDPISGHTALYWYRQSLGQGLEFLIYFQGNSAPDKSGLPSDRFSAERTGGSVSTLTIQRTQQEDSAVYLCASSFGQGNEQYFGPGTRLTVT.

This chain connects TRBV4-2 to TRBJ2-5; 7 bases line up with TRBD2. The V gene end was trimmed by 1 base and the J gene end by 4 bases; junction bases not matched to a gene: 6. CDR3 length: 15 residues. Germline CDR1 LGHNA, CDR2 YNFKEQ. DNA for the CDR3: TGTGCCAGCAGCCAAGGGGCGGGAGTTGGAGAGACCCAGTACTTC. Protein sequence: CASSQGAGVGETQYF.

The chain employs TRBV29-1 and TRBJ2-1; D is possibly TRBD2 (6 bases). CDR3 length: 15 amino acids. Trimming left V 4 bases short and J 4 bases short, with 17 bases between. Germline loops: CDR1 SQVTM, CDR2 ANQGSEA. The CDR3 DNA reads TGCAGCGTTGGCCCCCCGTGGGGGGTTTACAATGAGCAGTTCTTC. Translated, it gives CSVGPPWGVYNEQFF.

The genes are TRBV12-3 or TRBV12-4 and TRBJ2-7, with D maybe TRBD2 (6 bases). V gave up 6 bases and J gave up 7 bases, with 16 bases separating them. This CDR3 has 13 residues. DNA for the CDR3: TGTGCCAGCAGGCGGGACGGGGGATTGGAGCAGTACTTC. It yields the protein CASRRDGGLEQYF.

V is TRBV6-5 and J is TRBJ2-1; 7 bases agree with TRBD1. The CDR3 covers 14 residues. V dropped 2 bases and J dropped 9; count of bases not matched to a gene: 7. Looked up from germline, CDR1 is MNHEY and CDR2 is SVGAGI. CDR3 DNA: TGTGCCAGCAGTTACACCCCAAACAGGGGTGAGCAGTTCTTC. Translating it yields CASSYTPNRGEQFF.

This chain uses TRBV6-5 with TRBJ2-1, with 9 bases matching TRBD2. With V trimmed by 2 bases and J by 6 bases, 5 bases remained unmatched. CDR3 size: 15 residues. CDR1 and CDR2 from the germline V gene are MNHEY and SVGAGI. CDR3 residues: CASSYPAGGLNEQFF. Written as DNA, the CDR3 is TGTGCCAGCAGTTACCCAGCGGGAGGCCTCAATGAGCAGTTCTTC.

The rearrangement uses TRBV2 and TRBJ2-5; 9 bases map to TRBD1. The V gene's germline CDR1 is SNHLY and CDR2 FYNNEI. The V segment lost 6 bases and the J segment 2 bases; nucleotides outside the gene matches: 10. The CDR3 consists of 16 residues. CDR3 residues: CASSDGGQGRQETQYF. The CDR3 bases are TGTGCCAGCAGCGACGGCGGACAGGGGCGACAAGAGACCCAGTACTTC.

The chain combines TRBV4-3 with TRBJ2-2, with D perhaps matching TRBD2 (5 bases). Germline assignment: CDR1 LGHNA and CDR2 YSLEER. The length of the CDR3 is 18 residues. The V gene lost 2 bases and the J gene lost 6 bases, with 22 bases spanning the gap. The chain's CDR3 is CASSQTRRLLVGSGELFF. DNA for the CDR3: TGCGCCAGCAGCCAAACTCGTAGGTTACTAGTGGGGTCCGGGGAGCTGTTTTTT.

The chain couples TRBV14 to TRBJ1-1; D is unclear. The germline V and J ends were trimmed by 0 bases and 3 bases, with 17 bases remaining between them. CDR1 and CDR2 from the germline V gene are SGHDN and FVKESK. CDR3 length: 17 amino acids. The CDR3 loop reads CASSQDRGPLTDTEAFF. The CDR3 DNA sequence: TGTGCCAGCAGCCAAGATCGGGGTCCCTTGACGGACACTGAAGCTTTCTTT.

Here the CDR3 DNA reads TGTGCCAGCAGCATCAGGGGACGGACCACTGAAGCTTTCTTT. It translates to CASSIRGRTTEAFF. The V call is TRBV27, the J call TRBJ1-1; a weak D match, TRBD1 (6 bases). CDR3 length equals 14 residues. Per the germline V gene, CDR1 is MNHEY and CDR2 is SMNVEV (reference sequence). Trimming stripped 6 bases from V and 4 bases from J, with 15 bases between.